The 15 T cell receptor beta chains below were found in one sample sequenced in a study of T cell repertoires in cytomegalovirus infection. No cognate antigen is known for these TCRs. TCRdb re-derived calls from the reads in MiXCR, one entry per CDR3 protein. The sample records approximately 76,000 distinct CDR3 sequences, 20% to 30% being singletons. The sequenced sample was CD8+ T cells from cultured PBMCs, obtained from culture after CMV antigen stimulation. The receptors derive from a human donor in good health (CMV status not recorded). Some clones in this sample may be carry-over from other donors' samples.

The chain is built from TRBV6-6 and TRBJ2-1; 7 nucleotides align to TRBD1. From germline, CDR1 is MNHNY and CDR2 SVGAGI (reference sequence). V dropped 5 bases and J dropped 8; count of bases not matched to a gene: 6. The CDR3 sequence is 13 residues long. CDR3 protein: CASSRDRADEQFF. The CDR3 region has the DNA TGTGCCAGCAGTCGAGACAGGGCGGATGAGCAGTTCTTC.

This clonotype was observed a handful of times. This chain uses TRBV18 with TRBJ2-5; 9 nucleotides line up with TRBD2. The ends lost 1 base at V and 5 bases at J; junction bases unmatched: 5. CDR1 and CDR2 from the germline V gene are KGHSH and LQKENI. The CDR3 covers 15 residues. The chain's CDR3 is CASSPLSGGMETQYF. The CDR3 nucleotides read TGTGCCAGCTCACCACTTAGCGGGGGTATGGAGACCCAGTACTTC. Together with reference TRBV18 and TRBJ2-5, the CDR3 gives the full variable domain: NAGVMQNPRHLVRRRGQEARLRCSPMKGHSHVYWYRQLPEEGLKFMVYLQKENIIDESGMPKERFSAEFPKEGPSILRIQQVVRGDSAAYFCASSPLSGGMETQYFGPGTRLLVL.

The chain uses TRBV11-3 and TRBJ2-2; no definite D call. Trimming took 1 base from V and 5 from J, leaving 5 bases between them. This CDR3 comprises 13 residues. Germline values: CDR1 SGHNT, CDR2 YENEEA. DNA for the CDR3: TGTGCCAGCAGCTTAGTCTTTACCGGGGAGCTGTTTTTT. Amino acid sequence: CASSLVFTGELFF.

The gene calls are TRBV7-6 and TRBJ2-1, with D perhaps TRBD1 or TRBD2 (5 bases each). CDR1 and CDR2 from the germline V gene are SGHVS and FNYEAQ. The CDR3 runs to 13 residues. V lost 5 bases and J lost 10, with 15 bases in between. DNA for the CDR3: TGTGCCAGCAGCCGGTCGGTGGGGGACGAGCAGTTCTTC. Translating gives CASSRSVGDEQFF. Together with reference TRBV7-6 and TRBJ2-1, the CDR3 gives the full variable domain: GAGVSQSPRYKVTKRGQDVALRCDPISGHVSLYWYRQALGQGPEFLTYFNYEAQQDKSGLPNDRFSAERPEGSISTLTIQRTEQRDSAMYRCASSRSVGDEQFFGPGTRLTVL.

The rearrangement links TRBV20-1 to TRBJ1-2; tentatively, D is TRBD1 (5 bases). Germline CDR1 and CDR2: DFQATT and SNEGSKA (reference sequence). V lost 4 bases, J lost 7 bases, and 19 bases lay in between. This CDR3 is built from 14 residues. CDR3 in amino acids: CSAKPPGLSSGYTF. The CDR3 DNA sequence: TGCAGTGCTAAGCCGCCGGGACTCTCTTCTGGCTACACCTTC.

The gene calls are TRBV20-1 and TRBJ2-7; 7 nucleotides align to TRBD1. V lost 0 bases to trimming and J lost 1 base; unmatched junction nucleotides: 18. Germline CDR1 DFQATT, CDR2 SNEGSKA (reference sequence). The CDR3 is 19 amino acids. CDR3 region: CSARDPNRLTGPRSYEQYF. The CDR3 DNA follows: TGCAGTGCTAGAGACCCGAACCGATTGACAGGGCCTAGATCCTACGAGCAGTACTTC.

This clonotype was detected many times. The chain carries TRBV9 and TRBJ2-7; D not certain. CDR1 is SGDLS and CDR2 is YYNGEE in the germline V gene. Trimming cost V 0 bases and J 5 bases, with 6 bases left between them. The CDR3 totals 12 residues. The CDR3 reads CASSVGQDEQYF. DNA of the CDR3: TGTGCCAGCAGCGTAGGTCAGGACGAGCAGTACTTC.

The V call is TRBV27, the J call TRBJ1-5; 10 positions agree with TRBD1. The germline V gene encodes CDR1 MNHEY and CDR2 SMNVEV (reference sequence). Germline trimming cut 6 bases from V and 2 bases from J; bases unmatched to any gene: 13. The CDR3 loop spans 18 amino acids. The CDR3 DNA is TGTGCCAGCAGCAAAAGGGGGACAGGGGACGTGGGCAATCAGCCCCAGCATTTT. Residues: CASSKRGTGDVGNQPQHF.

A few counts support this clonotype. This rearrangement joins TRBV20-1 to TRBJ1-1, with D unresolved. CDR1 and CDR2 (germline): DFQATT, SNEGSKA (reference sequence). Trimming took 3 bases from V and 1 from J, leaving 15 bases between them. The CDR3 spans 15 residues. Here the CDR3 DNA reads TGCAGTGCTAGTGAAAGGGTCAGACAGAACACTGAAGCTTTCTTT. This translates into CSASERVRQNTEAFF.

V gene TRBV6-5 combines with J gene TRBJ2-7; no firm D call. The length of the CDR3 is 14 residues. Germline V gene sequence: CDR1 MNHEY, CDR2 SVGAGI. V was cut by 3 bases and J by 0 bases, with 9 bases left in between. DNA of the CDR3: TGTGCCAGCAGTTATGGTTCGACCTCCTACGAGCAGTACTTC. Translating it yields CASSYGSTSYEQYF.

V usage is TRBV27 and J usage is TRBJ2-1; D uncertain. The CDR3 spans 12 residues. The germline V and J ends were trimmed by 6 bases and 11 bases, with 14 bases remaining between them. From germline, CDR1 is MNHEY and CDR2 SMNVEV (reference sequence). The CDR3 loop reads CASRTGRVKQFF. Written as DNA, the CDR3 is TGTGCCAGCAGAACCGGGCGAGTTAAGCAGTTCTTC.

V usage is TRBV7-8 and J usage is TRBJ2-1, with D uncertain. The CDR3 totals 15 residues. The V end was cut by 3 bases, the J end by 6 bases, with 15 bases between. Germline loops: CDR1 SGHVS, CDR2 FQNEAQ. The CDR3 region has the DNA TGTGCCAGCAGCTTCCCCGGGCCTCTAGGCAATGAGCAGTTCTTC. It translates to CASSFPGPLGNEQFF.

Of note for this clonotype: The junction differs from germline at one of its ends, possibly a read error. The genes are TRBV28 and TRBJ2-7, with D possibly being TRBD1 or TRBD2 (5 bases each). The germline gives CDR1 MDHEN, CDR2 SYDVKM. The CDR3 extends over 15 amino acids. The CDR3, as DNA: TGTGCCAGCAGTCCGGGGCAGTCTAATTCCTACGAGCGGTACTTC. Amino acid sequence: CASSPGQSNSYERYF.

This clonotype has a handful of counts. This CDR3 is CASSFPAGGSYNEQFF. CDR3 nucleotide sequence: TGTGCCAGCAGCTTCCCGGCGGGGGGCTCCTACAATGAGCAGTTCTTC. The V and J genes are TRBV7-9 and TRBJ2-1; 8 nucleotides align to TRBD2. The CDR3 runs to 16 residues. Losses at the gene ends were 3 bases for V and 0 bases for J; bases not matched to a gene: 4. Per the germline V gene, CDR1 is SEHNR and CDR2 is FQNEAQ (reference sequence).

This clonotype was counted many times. The CDR3 sequence: CASSYQDTQYF. CDR3 in DNA: TGTGCCAGCAGTTACCAAGATACGCAGTATTTT. V gene TRBV6-6 combines with J gene TRBJ2-3; no clear D. The V gene lost 2 bases and the J gene lost 5 bases, with 2 bases spanning the gap. The CDR3 contains 11 residues. The germline gives CDR1 MNHNY, CDR2 SVGAGI (reference sequence).